The TCR beta chain under discussion was sequenced for a study of shared clonotypes between healthy human individuals. In the study overall: The donor group consisted of a couple of women and a few men, aged 18 to 49.

CDR3 length: 13 residues. V dropped 5 bases and J dropped 6 bases, with 13 bases sitting between them. CDR1 SGHAT and CDR2 FQNNGV come from the germline V gene. The CD8 memory fraction combined CD45RO+ cells with TemRA cells (CCR7-negative CD45RA+). Sequencing used immunoSEQ multiplex PCR; TCRdb keeps in-frame clones, though not all of them. This sample has 650,000 to 700,000 clones, with 80% to 95% found just once. On this clone: The same CDR3 is also encoded by other DNA sequences in this sample.

The TCR was taken from a man aged 18-30 years in good health. Some clones in this sample may be carry-over from other donors' samples. Sequencing was done on a sample of memory CD8+ T cells from PBMCs. Subset noted: CD45RO+ cells pooled with CCR7-negative TemRA cells. The chain employs TRBV11-2 and TRBJ1-1, with D possibly TRBD1 on 6 matching bases. The DNA of the CDR3 is TGTGCCAGCAGCGCTGGAACAGGGTCTGAAGCTTTCTTT. It is translated as CASSAGTGSEAFF. The whole variable domain, filled in from reference TRBV11-2 and TRBJ1-1, reads EAGVAQSPRYKIIEKRQSVAFWCNPISGHATLYWYQQILGQGPKLLIQFQNNGVVDDSQLPKDRFSAERLKGVDSTLKIQPAKLEDSAVYLCASSAGTGSEAFFGQGTRLTVV.